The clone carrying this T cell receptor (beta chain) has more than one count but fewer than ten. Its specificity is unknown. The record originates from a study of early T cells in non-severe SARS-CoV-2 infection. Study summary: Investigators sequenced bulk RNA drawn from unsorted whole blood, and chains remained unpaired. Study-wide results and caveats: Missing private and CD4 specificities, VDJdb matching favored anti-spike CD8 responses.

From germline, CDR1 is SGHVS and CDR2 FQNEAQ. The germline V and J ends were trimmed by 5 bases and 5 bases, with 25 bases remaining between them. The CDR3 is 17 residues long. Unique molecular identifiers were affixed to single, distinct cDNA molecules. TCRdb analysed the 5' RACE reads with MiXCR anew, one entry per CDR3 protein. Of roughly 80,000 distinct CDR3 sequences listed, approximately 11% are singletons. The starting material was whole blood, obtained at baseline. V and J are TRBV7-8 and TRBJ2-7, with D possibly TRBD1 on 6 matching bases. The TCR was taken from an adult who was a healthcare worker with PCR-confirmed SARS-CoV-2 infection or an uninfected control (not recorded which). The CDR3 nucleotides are TGTGCCAGCAGCCCTTTTTGGGGTCGAGGGGACATACACGAGCAGTACTTC. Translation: CASSPFWGRGDIHEQYF.